The rows below give T cell receptor beta chains drawn from one sample of a study of cytomegalovirus exposure and HLA in healthy donors. Measured with immunoSEQ multiplex PCR; TCRdb has only the in-frame clones, and not every one. Of 70,000 or so clones in the sample, roughly 71% were seen once. Sequenced sample: PBMCs. These receptors were collected from a woman aged 55-69 years in good health and CMV-seropositive. Both conserved end residues are part of each CDR3. D genes are given only for firm matches. Part of the rows lack a size; the others show once, few, many or a class for expanded clones.

. | TRBJ2-5 | TRBD1 | TRBV5-1 | TGCGCCAGCAGCTTGGGGGACAGGGGGGCGGCCTGGTACTTC | CASSLGDRGAAWYF
. | TRBJ1-2 | TRBD1 | TRBV30 | TGTGCCTGGAGTGATCCGGGACAGGGGCGCTACACCTTC | CAWSDPGQGRYTF
. | TRBJ2-2 | TRBD1 | TRBV6-1 | TGTGCCAGCAGGACGGGACAGGGTAACACCGGGGAGCTGTTTTTT | CASRTGQGNTGELFF
. | TRBJ2-5 | TRBD1 | TRBV18 | TGTGCCAGCTCACCAGGACAGGCACAAGAGACCCAGTACTTC | CASSPGQAQETQYF
. | TRBJ1-5 | . | TRBV6-5 | TGTGCCAGCAGTGGCGGTATGGGGGGTAATAAGCCCCAGCATTTT | CASSGGMGGNKPQHF
. | TRBJ2-3 | . | TRBV12-2 | TGTGCAAGTCGCCTGACTAGCGGGAGTACAGATACGCAGTATTTT | CASRLTSGSTDTQYF
. | TRBJ2-1 | . | TRBV5-1 | TGCGCCAGCAGCGGGGGACACATATCCTACAATGAGCAGTTCTTC | CASSGGHISYNEQFF
. | TRBJ1-1 | TRBD1 | TRBV5-4 | TGTGCCAGCAGATTTGACAGGGGGATGAACACTGAAGCTTTCTTT | CASRFDRGMNTEAFF
few | TRBJ1-5 | . | TRBV2 | TGTGCCAGCAGTGGGGGCTCCAATCAGCCCCAGCATTTT | CASSGGSNQPQHF
. | TRBJ2-5 | . | TRBV29-1 | TGCAGCGTTGAACGCGGGGACGGGCAGACCCAGTACTTC | CSVERGDGQTQYF
. | TRBJ2-1 | . | TRBV2 | TGTGCCAGCGCTAGCGATTACAATGAGCAGTTCTTC | CASASDYNEQFF
few | TRBJ1-1 | . | TRBV6-1 | TGTGCCAGCACCCACAGGGAGATGAACACTGAAGCTTTCTTT | CASTHREMNTEAFF
. | TRBJ2-7 | TRBD1 | TRBV12-5 | TGTGCTAGTGGTAGGGACAGTTCCTACGAGCAGTACTTC | CASGRDSSYEQYF
. | TRBJ1-1 | . | TRBV27 | TGTGCCAGCAGTTTCTCTAGGCTCATGAACACTGAAGCTTTCTTT | CASSFSRLMNTEAFF